This T cell receptor beta chain was documented in a study of identical twins. The V and J ends lost 3 bases and 3 bases respectively, with 12 bases between them. The CDR3 covers 14 residues. In germline, CDR1 is SGHDT, CDR2 YYEEEE. One entry per CDR3 protein results from TCRdb running MiXCR on the 5' RACE reads. This table holds roughly 720,000 distinct CDR3 sequences, around a sixth found once. Separately, the same data were catalogued under a study of T cells expressing NK-cell markers.

The specimen was PBMCs. The sequence came from a young woman in good health. V usage is TRBV5-6 and J usage is TRBJ1-2, with a tentative D call TRBD1 (5 bases). The CDR3 DNA reads as TGTGCCAGCAGCTCCACCGGGACGTACTATGGCTACACCTTC. Its protein product is CASSSTGTYYGYTF.